Sequencing of this TCR beta chain was carried out in a study of blood T cell repertoires in COVID-19 (dated by TCRdb to the early 2020s). Notes on the research overall: Samples covering the acute and convalescent phases of COVID-19 were provided by collaborators in the United States, Italy and Spain. The prospective study material was composed of cDNA or gDNA derived from T cells, B-cell-depleted T cells, or PBMCs. Subjects who had been exposed to COVID-19, were actively infected with it, or had recovered from it provided the deeply sampled blood TCRbeta repertoires that made up the dataset. A freely available public database, intended as a resource for researchers studying the immune response to SARS-CoV-2, is where the repertoires were released. The samples were drawn from the first 160 participants of the ongoing ImmuneRACE study and from 950 to 1,500 subjects provided by 6 global collaborators. The sample metadata nearly always contained a de-identified subject ID, COVID-19 status, age in years and sex. HLA class I and class II types, where available, came from metadata supplied by the sample provider rather than from assay-based typing. The investigation overall reported the following: How much clinical and demographic metadata was included differed by source and by participant, and the metadata was provided uncurated.

Comments on this clone: No antigen is known for it. No qualities accompany the bases; no much larger clone lies one base away.

TCRbeta CDR3 regions were amplified from genomic DNA using the immunoSEQ Assay, a bias-controlled multiplex PCR. In the source study's methods: The number of nucleated cells in each sample was estimated by amplification of reference gene primers within the assay. To quantify the absolute abundance of each unique TCRbeta CDR3 rearrangement, sequence reads were collapsed and filtered. For each sample, productive Simpson clonality was calculated as the square root of Simpson's diversity index over productive rearrangements. The source is immuneACCESS, and TCRdb retained only in-frame sequences with V and J called. Part of the clones is not carried over; for the studies checked, unresolved V genes explain less than half of this, and the remainder is unexplained. V, J and clone size are those of that table, while D and trimming were read from the DNA. The table for this sample lists 150,000 to 200,000 clones; roughly 85% of them were counted only once. Roughly 2% of the sample rests with the top ten.

V is clipped by 2 bases and J by 2 bases, and the sequence between their germline boundaries is 7 bases long. As encoded in the germline V gene, CDR1 is ENHRY while CDR2 is SYGVKD. The CDR3 holds 14 amino acids from the cysteine to the phenylalanine. The retained sequence is limited to the CDR3, 42 bases, with the frame set at the first base. Collaborating institutions collected whole blood in K2EDTA tubes following their own protocols. For TCRbeta analysis, collaborator samples were shipped as frozen whole blood, as isolated PBMCs, or as DNA extracted from either sample type. This receptor chain uses TRBV10-3 and TRBJ1-5, with no confident D gene call. The sample consisted of peripheral blood. The clonotype comes from an elderly woman with acute or convalescent COVID-19. CDR3 protein: CAISEGLGNQPQHF. At the DNA level, the sequence is TGTGCCATCAGTGAGGGTCTAGGCAATCAGCCCCAGCATTTT.